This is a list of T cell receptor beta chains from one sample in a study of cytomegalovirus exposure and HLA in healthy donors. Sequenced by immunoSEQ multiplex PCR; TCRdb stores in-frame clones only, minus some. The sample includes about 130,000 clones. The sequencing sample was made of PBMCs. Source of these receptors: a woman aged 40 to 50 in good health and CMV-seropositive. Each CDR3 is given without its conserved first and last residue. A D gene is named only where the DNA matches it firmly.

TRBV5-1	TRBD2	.	ASSLQTSDYEQY
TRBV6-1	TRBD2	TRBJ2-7	ASSVQTSGRPNEQY
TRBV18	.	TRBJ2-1	ASAPTVDEQF
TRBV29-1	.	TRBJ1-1	SVGRQGNTEAF
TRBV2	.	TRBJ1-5	ASSEQGQSNQPQH
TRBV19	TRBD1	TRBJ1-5	ASQPTGANQPQH
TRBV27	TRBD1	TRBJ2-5	ASNPGQGAQETQY
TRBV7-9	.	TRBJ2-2	ASSSKGGGGELF
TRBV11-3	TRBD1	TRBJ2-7	ASSPTGGWEQY
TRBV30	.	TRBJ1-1	AWSGGEYRAF
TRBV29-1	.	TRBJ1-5	SVSVRGRDQPQH
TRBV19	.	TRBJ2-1	ASSKEGLNYNEQF
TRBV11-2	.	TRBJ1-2	ASSLGTKIYGYT
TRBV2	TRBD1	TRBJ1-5	ASSNHRDRGRDAGQPQH
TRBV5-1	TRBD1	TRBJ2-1	ASSLVQGSYNEQF
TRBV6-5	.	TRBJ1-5	ASSYWGPDGNQPQH
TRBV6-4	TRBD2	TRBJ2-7	ASSDSTSGAYEQY
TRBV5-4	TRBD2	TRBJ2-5	ASSPRGAGGQETQY
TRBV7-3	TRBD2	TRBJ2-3	ASSLGLAGDTQY
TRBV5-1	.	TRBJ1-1	ASSLATGSTEAF
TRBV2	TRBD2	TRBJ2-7	ASRTGLALGEQY
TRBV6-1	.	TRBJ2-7	ATRTGLSEEQY
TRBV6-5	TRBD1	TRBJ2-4	ASRHRGEDIQY
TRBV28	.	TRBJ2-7	ASSLTPAAYEQY
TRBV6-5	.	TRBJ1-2	ASRPQGHYGYT
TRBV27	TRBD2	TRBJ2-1	ASSARLAGRYNEQF
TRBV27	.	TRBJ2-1	ASSLGAPSYNEQF
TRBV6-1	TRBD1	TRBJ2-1	ATGQGAGDEQF
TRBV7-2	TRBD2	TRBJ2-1	ASSLGIAGYRNEQF
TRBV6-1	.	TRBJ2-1	ASSVSGSSYNEQF
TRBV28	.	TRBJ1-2	ASSVITGNAKRGYT
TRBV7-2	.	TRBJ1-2	ASSAGPGMVH
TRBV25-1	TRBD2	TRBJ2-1	ASARVASGFYNEQF
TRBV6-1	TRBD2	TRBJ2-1	ASSERLAGTYNEQF
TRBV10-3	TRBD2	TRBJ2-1	AISVGLAGYNEQF
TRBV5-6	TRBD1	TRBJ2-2	ASTPGQGAGELF
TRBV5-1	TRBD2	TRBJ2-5	ASSPSLAGGRETQY
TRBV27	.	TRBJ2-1	ASRLVSSYNEQF
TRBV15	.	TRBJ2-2	ATSRGRGSVLTGELF
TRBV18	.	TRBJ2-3	ASSPLPQGTDTQY
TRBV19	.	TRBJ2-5	ASSISQGFRETQY
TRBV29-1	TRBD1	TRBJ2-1	STDRGNEQF
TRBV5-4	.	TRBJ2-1	ASSLSQGGYNEQF
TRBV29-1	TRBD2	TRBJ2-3	SVVGGTNTDTQY
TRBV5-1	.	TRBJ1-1	ASLQGTEAF
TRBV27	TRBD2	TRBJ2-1	ASSLFPSGSHGRNYNEQF
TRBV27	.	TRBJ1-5	ASSRGRGNQPQH
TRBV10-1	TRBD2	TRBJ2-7	ASSEFAGTSGRGTYEQY
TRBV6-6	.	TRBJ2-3	ASSQPGSGDTQY
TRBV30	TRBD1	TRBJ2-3	AWRGQGTSTDTRY
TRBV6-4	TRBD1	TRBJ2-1	ASSEGAGGIDEQF
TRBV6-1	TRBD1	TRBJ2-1	ASSESTGAPNNEQF
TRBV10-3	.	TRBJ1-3	AISDGRGGTGNTIY
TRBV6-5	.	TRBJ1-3	ASSYRGTGNTIY
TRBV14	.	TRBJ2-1	ASSQDASWVYNEQF
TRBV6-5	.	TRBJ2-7	ASSRGGLGSYEQY
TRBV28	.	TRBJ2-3	ASTRSGLADTQY